This TCR beta chain stems from a study of T cells in localized non-small cell lung cancer. From germline, CDR1 is SEHNR and CDR2 FQNEAQ (reference sequence). V was trimmed by 5 bases and J by 6 bases, leaving 22 bases between them. The CDR3 loop spans 17 amino acids. Assay: immunoSEQ multiplex PCR; the TCRdb copy retains only in-frame clones and omits some. Of more than 30,000 clones listed, roughly 87% were seen once; the top ten hold under 5.5%. J is TRBJ2-2 and V is TRBV7-9, with D maybe TRBD2 (6 bases). The input for sequencing was peripheral blood mononuclear cells, taken before any cancer treatment. The clonotype comes from a woman aged 35-75 years with stage III lung adenocarcinoma. CDR3 loop: CASSVGGVYLTAGELFF. The DNA of the CDR3 is TGTGCCAGCAGCGTGGGCGGGGTTTATCTTACGGCCGGGGAGCTGTTTTTT.